This T cell receptor beta chain was retrieved from a study of T cell responses to AZD1222 COVID-19 vaccine. The study's findings and limits: Regions 160-218 and 743-854 dominated among vaccine-associated CD4 TCRs spanning spike.

As for this clone: Its antigen is unknown.

The ends lost 6 bases at V and 2 bases at J; junction bases unmatched: 12. Germline CDR1 reads MNHEY; CDR2 reads SMNVEV (reference sequence). There are 16 residues in the CDR3. The method was immunoSEQ multiplex PCR; TCRdb's version includes in-frame clones alone and lacks a portion of them. Of 60,000 to 100,000 clones listed, under 95% are singletons. The clonotype comes from an adult in good health. This sample comprised peripheral blood, obtained on day 0 of MenACWY control vaccination. The chain links TRBV27 to TRBJ2-7; TRBD1 aligns across 8 bases. The CDR3 reads CASSPGTGRSAYEQYF. CDR3 nucleotide sequence: TGTGCCAGCAGCCCTGGGACAGGCCGTTCGGCCTACGAGCAGTACTTC.